This is a list of T cell receptor beta chains from one sample in a study of blood T cell repertoires in COVID-19. Sequenced by immunoSEQ multiplex PCR; TCRdb stores in-frame clones only, minus some. Among some 97,000 clones listed, roughly 90% were seen once. Sequences were obtained from peripheral blood. These receptors were collected from a man younger than 45 in a cohort sampled during active COVID-19. Each CDR3 is given with its conserved first and last residue. Each record gives: D gene, J gene, V gene, clone size, CDR3 protein, CDR3 DNA. The D gene is left open where the match is weak. The size field is filled for only some rows; it gives once, few, many or a size class.

D gene: -
J gene: TRBJ2-3
V gene: TRBV27
clone size: -
CDR3 protein: CASSRQGQPSTDTQYF
CDR3 DNA: TGTGCCAGCAGCCGCCAGGGTCAACCCAGCACAGATACGCAGTATTTT

D gene: TRBD1
J gene: TRBJ1-2
V gene: TRBV7-9
clone size: -
CDR3 protein: CASSLQRRTGGQLDYGYTF
CDR3 DNA: TGTGCCAGCAGCTTACAGAGACGGACAGGGGGCCAGTTAGACTATGGCTACACCTTC

D gene: -
J gene: TRBJ2-1
V gene: TRBV27
clone size: few
CDR3 protein: CASTETGRDEQFF
CDR3 DNA: TGTGCCAGCACCGAGACAGGTCGAGATGAGCAGTTCTTC

D gene: -
J gene: TRBJ1-6
V gene: TRBV7-9
clone size: -
CDR3 protein: CASSESSYNSPLHF
CDR3 DNA: TGTGCCAGCAGCGAGAGCTCCTATAATTCACCCCTCCACTTT

D gene: -
J gene: TRBJ1-6
V gene: TRBV10-3
clone size: once
CDR3 protein: CAISERESYNSPLHF
CDR3 DNA: TGTGCCATCAGCGAGAGAGAATCCTATAATTCACCCCTCCACTTT

D gene: -
J gene: TRBJ1-2
V gene: TRBV19
clone size: -
CDR3 protein: CASSIDELTPNYGYTF
CDR3 DNA: TGTGCCAGTAGTATAGATGAACTGACACCAAACTATGGCTACACCTTC

D gene: TRBD2
J gene: TRBJ2-2
V gene: TRBV10-2
clone size: -
CDR3 protein: CASSEPSGIPNTGELFF
CDR3 DNA: TGCGCCAGCAGTGAACCTAGCGGGATACCGAACACCGGGGAGCTGTTTTTT

D gene: -
J gene: TRBJ2-1
V gene: TRBV18
clone size: -
CDR3 protein: CASSPPGGLGGNEQFF
CDR3 DNA: TGTGCCAGCTCACCACCGGGGGGGCTCGGGGGCAATGAGCAGTTCTTC

D gene: -
J gene: TRBJ1-5
V gene: TRBV7-8
clone size: -
CDR3 protein: CASSSHPDNSNQPQHF
CDR3 DNA: TGTGCCAGCAGCTCCCATCCGGACAATAGCAATCAGCCCCAGCATTTT

D gene: -
J gene: TRBJ2-6
V gene: TRBV7-2
clone size: many
CDR3 protein: CASSLGAGANVLTF
CDR3 DNA: TGTGCCAGCAGCTTAGGGGCCGGGGCCAACGTCCTGACTTTC

D gene: TRBD1
J gene: TRBJ2-1
V gene: TRBV10-3
clone size: -
CDR3 protein: CAISERGQDDNEQFF
CDR3 DNA: TGTGCCATCAGTGAGAGGGGACAGGACGACAATGAGCAGTTCTTC

D gene: -
J gene: TRBJ1-1
V gene: TRBV3-1/TRBV3-2
clone size: -
CDR3 protein: CASSHGPEEPGGRAFF
CDR3 DNA: TGTGCCAGCAGCCACGGTCCGGAGGAACCCGGGGGTAGAGCTTTCTTT

D gene: -
J gene: TRBJ2-5
V gene: TRBV6-5
clone size: -
CDR3 protein: CASNLDSTQETQYF
CDR3 DNA: TGTGCCAGCAACCTAGACAGTACCCAAGAGACCCAGTACTTC

D gene: -
J gene: TRBJ2-7
V gene: TRBV23-1
clone size: -
CDR3 protein: CASDVRVNAQYF
CDR3 DNA: TGCGCCAGCGACGTCCGGGTAAACGCGCAGTACTTC

D gene: -
J gene: TRBJ2-5
V gene: TRBV9
clone size: -
CDR3 protein: CASSGDWDRETQYF
CDR3 DNA: TGTGCCAGCAGCGGGGACTGGGACCGCGAGACCCAGTACTTC

D gene: -
J gene: TRBJ1-1
V gene: TRBV19
clone size: -
CDR3 protein: CASSIHRDTEAFF
CDR3 DNA: TGTGCCAGTAGTATTCACAGGGATACTGAAGCTTTCTTT

D gene: TRBD1
J gene: TRBJ2-4
V gene: TRBV5-1
clone size: -
CDR3 protein: CASSLETGGENIQYF
CDR3 DNA: TGCGCCAGCAGCTTGGAGACAGGGGGAGAAAACATTCAGTACTTC

D gene: -
J gene: TRBJ2-2
V gene: TRBV30
clone size: -
CDR3 protein: CAWPTYRARAGELFF
CDR3 DNA: TGTGCCTGGCCCACTTACAGGGCGAGGGCCGGGGAGCTGTTTTTT

D gene: TRBD2
J gene: TRBJ2-1
V gene: TRBV5-1
clone size: -
CDR3 protein: CASSLGAGGLDEQFF
CDR3 DNA: TGCGCCAGCAGCTTGGGAGCGGGGGGGCTCGATGAGCAGTTCTTC

D gene: -
J gene: TRBJ2-5
V gene: TRBV3-1/TRBV3-2
clone size: -
CDR3 protein: CASSQDLAGRETQYF
CDR3 DNA: TGTGCCAGCAGCCAAGATCTCGCGGGGAGGGAGACCCAGTACTTC

D gene: TRBD2
J gene: TRBJ2-3
V gene: TRBV11-2
clone size: once
CDR3 protein: CASSPLAGSTDTQYF
CDR3 DNA: TGTGCCAGCAGCCCTCTAGCGGGAAGCACAGATACGCAGTATTTT

D gene: -
J gene: TRBJ2-2
V gene: TRBV12-3/TRBV12-4
clone size: -
CDR3 protein: CASSKTNPGELFF
CDR3 DNA: TGTGCCAGCAGTAAGACTAATCCCGGGGAGCTGTTTTTT

D gene: -
J gene: TRBJ2-3
V gene: TRBV7-5
clone size: -
CDR3 protein: CVRSPRPGTGDGPDTQYF
CDR3 DNA: TGTGTCAGAAGCCCACGTCCCGGGACAGGGGATGGTCCGGATACGCAGTATTTT